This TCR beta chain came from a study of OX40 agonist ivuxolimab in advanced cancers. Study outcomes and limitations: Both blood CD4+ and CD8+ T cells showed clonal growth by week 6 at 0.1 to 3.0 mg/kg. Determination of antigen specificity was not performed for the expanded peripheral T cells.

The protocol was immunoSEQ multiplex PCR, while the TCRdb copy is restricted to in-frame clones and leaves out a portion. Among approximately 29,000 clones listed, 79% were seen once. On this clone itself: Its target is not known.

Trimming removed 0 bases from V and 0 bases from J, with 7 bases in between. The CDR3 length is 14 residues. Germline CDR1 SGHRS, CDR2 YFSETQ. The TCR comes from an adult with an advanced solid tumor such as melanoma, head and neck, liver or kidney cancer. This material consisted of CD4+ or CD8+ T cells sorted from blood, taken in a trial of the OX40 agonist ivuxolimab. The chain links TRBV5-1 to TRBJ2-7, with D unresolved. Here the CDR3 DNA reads TGCGCCAGCAGCTTGGTGGGTACCTCCTACGAGCAGTACTTC. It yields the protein CASSLVGTSYEQYF.